What follows is one T cell receptor beta chain and its context. The antigen remains undetermined. Germline V lookup: CDR1 SGHNT, CDR2 YYREEE (reference sequence). The ends were cut back, 0 bases at V and 2 bases at J, with 8 bases in the middle. This CDR3 has 15 residues. Data came from immunoSEQ multiplex PCR; TCRdb stores just in-frame clones and leaves some out. The sample includes more than 25,000 clones, about 90% of them seen just once. The entry originates in a study of lymphopenia after photon versus proton radiotherapy. Study-wide results and caveats: Under photons, naive T cells and diversity fell while effector/memory populations rose. Only patients who died were analyzed for survival; proton advantage is unproven.

The source material was peripheral blood, sampled from a patient treated with photon-based radiotherapy. The TCR originated in a woman aged 50 to 60 with pancreatic cancer. V usage is TRBV5-4 and J usage is TRBJ1-4; D unclear. The CDR3 nucleotides are TGTGCCAGCAGCTTGGATGGGCGCACTAATGAAAAACTGTTTTTT. The encoded protein is CASSLDGRTNEKLFF.